This T cell receptor (beta chain) was sequenced during a study of blood T cell repertoires in COVID-19. Study background: Samples came from the United States, Italy and Spain, spanning acute and convalescent COVID-19. PBMCs, B-cell-depleted T cells, or T cells were the source of the cDNA or gDNA that made up the material.

Between the trimmed V and J ends, which lost 8 bases and 1 base, there was a span of 14 bases. The CDR3 consists of 14 residues. Germline CDR1 reads MNHEY; CDR2 reads SVGAGI. Per the original data handling: From reference gene primer amplification, estimates of nucleated cell counts were derived. Some clones are missing from TCRdb's copy, which holds only in-frame ones; the method was immunoSEQ multiplex PCR. That table furnishes V, J and clone size, whereas the DNA furnished D and trimming. The repertoire has around 26,000 clones, 82% of them found once; the top ten carry approximately 8.4%. The sequence derives from a human donor in a cohort sampled during active COVID-19. The sequenced sample consisted of peripheral blood. The chain links TRBV6-5 to TRBJ1-1; D is possibly TRBD1 (5 bases). The CDR3 reads CASSARGSNTEAFF. The DNA of the CDR3 is TGTGCCAGCTCGGCGCGGGGGTCGAACACTGAAGCTTTCTTT.